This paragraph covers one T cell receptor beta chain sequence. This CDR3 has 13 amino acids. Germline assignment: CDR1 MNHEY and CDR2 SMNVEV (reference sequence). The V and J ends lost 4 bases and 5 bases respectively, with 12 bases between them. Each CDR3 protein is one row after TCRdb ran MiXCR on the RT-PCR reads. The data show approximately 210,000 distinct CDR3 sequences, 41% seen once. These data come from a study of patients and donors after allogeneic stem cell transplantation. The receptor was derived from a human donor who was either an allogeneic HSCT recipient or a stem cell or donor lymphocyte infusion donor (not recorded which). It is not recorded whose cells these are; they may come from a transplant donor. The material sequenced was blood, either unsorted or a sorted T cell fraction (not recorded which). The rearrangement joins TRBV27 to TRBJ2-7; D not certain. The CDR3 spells CASSSGSNHEQYF. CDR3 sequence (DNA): TGTGCCAGCAGTTCGGGCAGCAACCACGAGCAGTACTTC.